These 30 T cell receptor beta chains came from one sample sequenced in a study of blood T cell repertoires in COVID-19. Libraries were prepared by immunoSEQ multiplex PCR; TCRdb keeps only in-frame clonotypes and omits some of them. Altogether about 200,000 clones are present, less than 85% being singletons, with the ten largest covering over 7%. The sequenced sample consisted of peripheral blood. The receptors originated from a woman aged 70-85 years with acute or convalescent COVID-19.

The V call is TRBV2, the J call TRBJ2-2; 10 bases map to TRBD1. The CDR3 consists of 15 residues. The germline gives CDR1 SNHLY, CDR2 FYNNEI. V was pared by 4 bases and J by 7 bases, with 6 bases of the junction left unmatched. The CDR3 protein is CASSGMTGGYGELFF. CDR3 nucleotides: TGTGCCAGCAGTGGCATGACAGGGGGCTACGGGGAGCTGTTTTTT. Full variable domain (remainder filled in from reference TRBV2 and TRBJ2-2): EPEVTQTPSHQVTQMGQEVILRCVPISNHLYFYWYRQILGQKVEFLVSFYNNEISEKSEIFDDQFSVERPDGSNFTLKIRSTKLEDSAMYFCASSGMTGGYGELFFGEGSRLTVL.

The V gene is TRBV14, the J gene TRBJ2-3, with D unresolved. The length of the CDR3 is 12 residues. V was cut by 0 bases and J by 6 bases, with 4 bases left in between. CDR1 is SGHDN, CDR2 FVKESK, per germline. The CDR3 region has the DNA TGTGCCAGCAGCCAAGATGCGGATACGCAGTATTTT. Translating it yields CASSQDADTQYF.

The chain carries TRBV11-2 and TRBJ2-5; D might be TRBD1 (6 bases). The V gene lost 4 bases and the J gene lost 7 bases, with 16 bases spanning the gap. This CDR3 spans 14 amino acids. Germline CDR1 reads SGHAT; CDR2 reads FQNNGV. CDR3 DNA sequence: TGTGCCAGCAGCTCGGCACAGGGTTATGGGACCCAGTACTTC. It encodes CASSSAQGYGTQYF.

The chain is built from TRBV7-9 and TRBJ1-2; TRBD1 agrees at 9 bases. Germline trimming cut 3 bases from V and 4 bases from J; bases unmatched to any gene: 15. CDR3 length equals 18 residues. Looked up from germline, CDR1 is SEHNR and CDR2 is FQNEAQ (reference sequence). DNA for the CDR3: TGTGCCAGCAGCTTCCTGGACAGGGGATTGCGGACCTCCTATGGCTACACCTTC. Translated, it gives CASSFLDRGLRTSYGYTF.

The chain links TRBV27 to TRBJ1-1; 12 nucleotides line up with TRBD1. J gave up 0 bases and V 6 bases, and 8 bases lay outside the gene matches. The CDR3 runs 17 residues. Germline V gene sequence: CDR1 MNHEY, CDR2 SMNVEV (reference sequence). In DNA form, the CDR3 reads TGTGCCAGCAGGCCCTTGGGACAGGGGGCCCTGAACACTGAAGCTTTCTTT. It codes for CASRPLGQGALNTEAFF.

CDR3 region: CASRAQRGGRADTQYF. The CDR3 region has the DNA TGCGCCAGCAGGGCCCAGCGGGGGGGCAGGGCAGATACGCAGTATTTT. J is TRBJ2-3 and V is TRBV4-3, with 10 bases matching TRBD2. This CDR3 has 16 residues. Losses at the gene ends were 6 bases for V and 4 bases for J; bases not matched to a gene: 10. Per the germline V gene, CDR1 is LGHNA and CDR2 is YSLEER.

The rearrangement joins TRBV5-1 to TRBJ2-1; TRBD2 aligns across 11 bases. Germline-derived CDR1 and CDR2 are SGHRS and YFSETQ. The CDR3 has 14 residues. The junction had 6 bases not matched to a gene; V was cut back by 4 bases and J by 9 bases. CDR3 coding DNA: TGCGCCAGCAGCCTCACTAGCGGGGGAGCTGAGCAGTTCTTC. Encoded protein: CASSLTSGGAEQFF.

This clone has more than one count but fewer than ten. This chain connects TRBV3-1 (or the pseudogene TRBV3-2) to TRBJ2-3, with 10 nucleotides matching TRBD2. Losses at the gene ends were 4 bases for V and 4 bases for J; bases not matched to a gene: 5. Germline V gene sequence: CDR1 LGHDT, CDR2 YNNKEL (reference sequence). The CDR3 covers 15 residues. In nucleotides, the CDR3 is TGTGCCAGCAGCCTCCCTAGCGGGGGTTCAGATACGCAGTATTTT. It codes for CASSLPSGGSDTQYF.

V gene TRBV9 combines with J gene TRBJ2-3, with TRBD1 identical over 8 bases. CDR3 size: 13 residues. With 2 bases clipped from V and 7 bases from J, the junction kept 3 bases outside the gene matches. Germline V CDR1 and CDR2: SGDLS, YYNGEE. The CDR3 loop reads CASSVTGGYTQYF. The CDR3 nucleotides are TGTGCCAGCAGCGTCACAGGGGGTTATACGCAGTATTTT.

The rearrangement joins TRBV18 to TRBJ1-5; 7 positions match TRBD1. V was clipped by 8 bases and J by 0 bases; unmatched bases: 4. CDR1 KGHSH and CDR2 LQKENI come from the germline V gene. This CDR3 has 14 residues. This CDR3 is CASRSGGSNQPQHF. The CDR3, as DNA: TGTGCCAGCCGCTCAGGGGGTAGCAATCAGCCCCAGCATTTT. The complete variable domain, with remaining parts taken from reference TRBV18 and TRBJ1-5, reads NAGVMQNPRHLVRRRGQEARLRCSPMKGHSHVYWYRQLPEEGLKFMVYLQKENIIDESGMPKERFSAEFPKEGPSILRIQQVVRGDSAAYFCASRSGGSNQPQHFGDGTRLSIL.

The chain couples TRBV4-3 to TRBJ2-3; 7 bases match TRBD1. There are 15 residues in the CDR3. Germline assignment: CDR1 LGHNA and CDR2 YSLEER. V was clipped by 3 bases and J by 1 base; unmatched bases: 4. The CDR3 here is CASSQVDRGTDTQYF. The DNA of the CDR3 is TGCGCCAGCAGCCAGGTTGACAGGGGCACAGATACGCAGTATTTT.

The chain employs TRBV5-1 and TRBJ2-1, with D possibly matching TRBD1 (7 bases). This CDR3 is built from 17 residues. V gave up 0 bases and J gave up 6 bases, with 19 bases separating them. Germline V gene lookup returns CDR1 SGHRS and CDR2 YFSETQ. CDR3 DNA sequence: TGCGCCAGCAGCTTGGCGCGGGACAGTGAAAAGATCAATGAGCAGTTCTTC. Residues: CASSLARDSEKINEQFF.

The V gene is TRBV6-5, the J gene TRBJ1-2; 10 positions match TRBD1. V dropped 2 bases and J dropped 4; count of bases not matched to a gene: 1. The germline CDR1 and CDR2 sequences are MNHEY and SVGAGI. There are 14 residues in the CDR3. CDR3 sequence: CASSYRDRGYGYTF. Written as DNA, the CDR3 is TGTGCCAGCAGTTACCGGGACAGGGGCTATGGCTACACCTTC.

This chain uses TRBV18 with TRBJ1-2; D perhaps matches TRBD1 (5 bases). The germline V gene has CDR1 KGHSH and CDR2 LQKENI. Trimming shortened V by 3 bases and J by 4 bases, and 9 bases separated the two germline ends. The length of the CDR3 is 13 residues. The CDR3 protein is CASSPGAGYGYTF. As DNA, the CDR3 is TGTGCCAGCTCACCTGGGGCCGGCTATGGCTACACCTTC.

This clone was counted between two and nine times. V gene TRBV19 combines with J gene TRBJ2-1, with TRBD2 matching over 8 bases. Germline trimming cut 9 bases from V and 5 bases from J; bases unmatched to any gene: 9. CDR1 and CDR2 (germline): LNHDA, SQIVND (reference sequence). The CDR3 runs to 14 residues. The CDR3 DNA follows: TGTGCCAGCCTCCAAGCGGGGGACCACAATGAGCAGTTCTTC. Translated: CASLQAGDHNEQFF.

The chain has TRBV18 and TRBJ1-4, with 11 positions matching TRBD1. Unmatched junction bases numbered 3, after V lost 3 bases and J lost 6 bases. The CDR3 consists of 15 residues. Germline lookup yields CDR1 KGHSH and CDR2 LQKENI. CDR3 protein: CASSPGQGADEKLFF. CDR3 bases: TGTGCCAGCTCACCCGGACAGGGGGCAGATGAAAAACTGTTTTTT. The variable domain in full, completed from reference TRBV18 and TRBJ1-4, reads NAGVMQNPRHLVRRRGQEARLRCSPMKGHSHVYWYRQLPEEGLKFMVYLQKENIIDESGMPKERFSAEFPKEGPSILRIQQVVRGDSAAYFCASSPGQGADEKLFFGSGTQLSVL.

The sample holds one count of this clone. This sequence joins TRBV7-2 and TRBJ1-4, with a tentative D call TRBD1 (5 bases). Trimming shortened V by 2 bases and J by 4 bases, and 8 bases separated the two germline ends. The CDR3 totals 14 residues. CDR1 is SGHTA and CDR2 is FQGNSA in the germline V gene. The CDR3: CASSLWQGNEKLFF. In DNA, the CDR3 is TGTGCCAGCAGCTTATGGCAGGGTAATGAAAAACTGTTTTTT.

The chain couples TRBV6-2 or TRBV6-3 to TRBJ1-3; the match to TRBD1 covers 7 bases. The CDR3 is 16 amino acids. Trimming at V came to 4 bases and at J to 0 bases, leaving 6 bases not matched to a gene. From germline, CDR1 is MNHEY and CDR2 SVGEGT. The CDR3: CASSSGQLSSGNTIYF. The DNA of the CDR3 is TGTGCCAGCAGTTCGGGACAGCTGAGCTCTGGAAACACCATATATTTT.

The genes are TRBV6-4 and TRBJ1-2, with 9 bases matching TRBD1. Trimming removed 0 bases from V and 7 bases from J; junction bases left unmatched: 12. The CDR3 runs 17 residues. The germline CDR1 and CDR2 sequences are MRHNA and SNTAGT. DNA of the CDR3: TGTGCCAGCAGTGACTCCACGCGGGGACAGGGTAATCGTGGCTACACCTTC. Protein product: CASSDSTRGQGNRGYTF.

The chain employs TRBV15 and TRBJ1-4; D gene unclear. CDR1 is LNHNV and CDR2 is YYDKDF in the germline V gene (reference sequence). The CDR3 totals 14 residues. The V end lost 3 bases, the J end lost 8 bases, and 13 bases lay between the germline ends. CDR3 DNA: TGTGCCACCAGCAGGGGAGGGTCCCCGGAAAAACTGTTTTTT. The encoded protein is CATSRGGSPEKLFF.

The V call is TRBV18, the J call TRBJ1-4, with 8 bases lining up with TRBD1. The CDR3 runs 17 residues. V gave up 3 bases and J gave up 4 bases; unmatched junction bases: 10. Germline lookup yields CDR1 KGHSH and CDR2 LQKENI. CDR3 protein: CASSPPGTGKSNEKLFF. The CDR3 DNA is TGTGCCAGCTCACCTCCCGGGACAGGCAAGAGTAATGAAAAACTGTTTTTT. Based on the CDR3 plus reference TRBV18 and TRBJ1-4, the full variable domain is NAGVMQNPRHLVRRRGQEARLRCSPMKGHSHVYWYRQLPEEGLKFMVYLQKENIIDESGMPKERFSAEFPKEGPSILRIQQVVRGDSAAYFCASSPPGTGKSNEKLFFGSGTQLSVL.

V usage is TRBV7-9 and J usage is TRBJ2-3; TRBD1 matches at 8 bases. Germline V CDR1 and CDR2: SEHNR, FQNEAQ (reference sequence). Trimming removed 5 bases from V and 2 bases from J; junction bases left unmatched: 9. The CDR3 is 16 amino acids. CDR3 sequence (DNA): TGTGCCAGCAGCCCCATGACAGGGGCCCTCACAGATACGCAGTATTTT. It yields the protein CASSPMTGALTDTQYF.

In its sample, this clone was seen a few times. The J gene is TRBJ1-2, the V gene TRBV4-3; TRBD1 is a possible D gene (6 bases). This CDR3 contains 16 residues. V dropped 0 bases and J dropped 8 bases, with 19 bases sitting between them. CDR1 and CDR2 from the germline V gene are LGHNA and YSLEER. CDR3 sequence (DNA): TGCGCCAGCAGCCAAGAGGGGGACACCCTCCGGCGGGGCTACACCTTC. It codes for CASSQEGDTLRRGYTF.

This clone came up a few times. As DNA, the CDR3 is TGTGCCAGCAGTTACCCCACCGAGGGGGCATTTATAGAGACCCAGTACTTC. This translates into CASSYPTEGAFIETQYF. The genes are TRBV6-2 or TRBV6-3 and TRBJ2-5, with 7 bases that match TRBD1. CDR1 and CDR2 (germline): MNHEY, SVGEGT. The CDR3 covers 17 residues. The V segment lost 2 bases and the J segment 4 bases; nucleotides outside the gene matches: 13.

The J gene is TRBJ2-1, the V gene TRBV11-3, with TRBD2 identical over 11 bases. This CDR3 spans 19 amino acids. CDR1 and CDR2 from the germline V gene are SGHNT and YENEEA. Trimming cost V 4 bases and J 0 bases; bases outside gene matches: 11. The CDR3 spells CASSSPGTSGRVSYNEQFF. CDR3 DNA: TGTGCCAGCAGCTCCCCCGGGACTAGCGGAAGGGTCTCCTACAATGAGCAGTTCTTC. Filled out from reference TRBV11-3 and TRBJ2-1, the complete variable domain reads EAGVVQSPRYKIIEKKQPVAFWCNPISGHNTLYWYLQNLGQGPELLIRYENEEAVDDSQLPKDRFSAERLKGVDSTLKIQPAELGDSAVYLCASSSPGTSGRVSYNEQFFGPGTRLTVL.

This sequence joins TRBV18 and TRBJ1-2; 7 positions agree with TRBD1. Germline lookup yields CDR1 KGHSH and CDR2 LQKENI. This CDR3 is built from 13 residues. V lost 4 bases, J lost 5 bases, and 4 bases stayed unmatched. The CDR3 DNA reads TGTGCCAGCTCACGGGACAGCGTTTATGGCTACACCTTC. It translates to CASSRDSVYGYTF.

This chain links TRBV10-3 with TRBJ2-1, with D perhaps matching TRBD2 (6 bases). CDR1 and CDR2 (germline): ENHRY, SYGVKD. The CDR3 extends over 17 amino acids. V was trimmed by 6 bases and J by 1 base, leaving 19 bases between them. The CDR3 is CAISPGTGRRSYNEQFF. The DNA of the CDR3 is TGTGCCATCAGCCCAGGGACCGGGAGAAGATCCTACAATGAGCAGTTCTTC.

This clone has just one count. CDR3 amino acids: CASSDCGGGASADTQYF. CDR3 DNA: TGTGCCAGCAGTGACTGCGGCGGGGGGGCAAGCGCAGATACGCAGTATTTT. The V and J genes are TRBV6-4 and TRBJ2-3; 9 positions agree with TRBD2. The CDR3 totals 17 residues. Trimming cost V 1 base and J 4 bases; bases outside gene matches: 9. Looked up from germline, CDR1 is MRHNA and CDR2 is SNTAGT.

This clone was observed a few times. V is TRBV29-1 and J is TRBJ2-7, with 7 bases identical to TRBD2. Germline V gene lookup returns CDR1 SQVTM and CDR2 ANQGSEA. CDR3 length: 12 residues. V lost 0 bases, J lost 5 bases, and 1 base stayed unmatched. CDR3 amino acids: CSVEEGGDEQYF. The CDR3 DNA sequence: TGCAGCGTTGAAGAGGGGGGGGACGAGCAGTACTTC.

This clone showed up just a few times. This chain links TRBV18 with TRBJ1-5, with TRBD1 matching 8 bases. CDR3 length equals 15 residues. The ends lost 1 base at V and 5 bases at J; junction bases unmatched: 4. Per germline, CDR1 KGHSH and CDR2 LQKENI. CDR3 sequence: CASSPRTGSDQPQHF. CDR3 nucleotide sequence: TGTGCCAGCTCACCACGGACAGGGTCTGATCAGCCCCAGCATTTT.